These 21 T cell receptor beta chains came from one sample sequenced in a study of T cell responses to AZD1222 COVID-19 vaccine. The table came from immunoSEQ multiplex PCR; TCRdb's copy has only in-frame clones and leaves some out. The table shows over 130,000 clones, with 80% to 95% occurring only once. This material consisted of peripheral blood, taken 28 days after the second AZD1222 dose. Receptors were obtained from an adult who received the AZD1222 COVID-19 vaccine.

The chain has TRBV7-9 and TRBJ2-1, with 7 bases identical to TRBD1. CDR1 and CDR2 (germline): SEHNR, FQNEAQ (reference sequence). V lost 6 bases and J lost 5; bases outside the gene matches: 7. The CDR3 contains 14 residues. CDR3 in DNA: TGTGCCAGCAGTGGGACAGAGCCCCACAATGAGCAGTTCTTC. This codes for CASSGTEPHNEQFF.

This clone was counted between two and nine times. The chain couples TRBV5-1 to TRBJ2-2, with D perhaps matching TRBD2 (5 bases). There are 15 residues in the CDR3. Trimming stripped 4 bases from V and 0 bases from J, with 10 bases between. CDR1 SGHRS and CDR2 YFSETQ come from the germline V gene. CDR3 coding DNA: TGCGCCAGCAGCGGGTTGGACTCGAACACCGGGGAGCTGTTTTTT. Its translation: CASSGLDSNTGELFF.

V and J are TRBV7-2 and TRBJ1-1, with D uncertain. The CDR3 extends over 15 amino acids. Germline-derived CDR1 and CDR2 are SGHTA and FQGNSA. V lost 5 bases to trimming and J lost 1 base, with 14 bases between them. The CDR3 DNA sequence: TGTGCCAGCAGCCCCCATGGTGTGGGGAACACTGAAGCTTTCTTT. As protein: CASSPHGVGNTEAFF.

The V call is TRBV2, the J call TRBJ1-4; no definite D call. V was shortened by 3 bases and J by 6 bases, with 14 bases between the two germline ends. CDR3 length: 15 residues. Germline V gene sequence: CDR1 SNHLY, CDR2 FYNNEI. CDR3 sequence reads: CASSDVEIAHEKLFF. DNA for the CDR3: TGTGCCAGCAGTGATGTCGAAATTGCGCATGAAAAACTGTTTTTT.

V is TRBV4-3 and J is TRBJ2-1; 10 nucleotides line up with TRBD1. The V segment lost 0 bases and the J segment 5 bases; nucleotides outside the gene matches: 19. Germline loops: CDR1 LGHNA, CDR2 YSLEER. The CDR3 runs 21 residues. The CDR3 loop is CASSQDLLDRGRASAHNEQFF. The CDR3 DNA reads as TGCGCCAGCAGCCAAGATCTCCTAGACAGGGGGCGGGCTAGCGCCCACAATGAGCAGTTCTTC.

This chain joins TRBV7-9 and TRBJ1-4, with D perhaps TRBD1 (5 bases). This CDR3 has 15 amino acids. V lost 2 bases and J lost 0, with 7 bases in between. Looked up from germline, CDR1 is SEHNR and CDR2 is FQNEAQ (reference sequence). The CDR3 here is CASSLTGATNEKLFF. The CDR3 region has the DNA TGTGCCAGCAGCTTAACAGGCGCAACTAATGAAAAACTGTTTTTT.

The chain employs TRBV3-1 (or the pseudogene TRBV3-2) and TRBJ2-7; D gene ambiguous. Trimming removed 1 base from V and 5 bases from J, with 3 bases in between. Germline CDR1 reads LGHDT; CDR2 reads YNNKEL (reference sequence). The CDR3 length is 11 residues. CDR3 nucleotides: TGTGCCAGCAGCCAAGTCGACGAGCAGTACTTC. Translated: CASSQVDEQYF.

This sequence joins TRBV5-4 and TRBJ2-1; unclear D gene. Germline CDR1 SGHNT, CDR2 YYREEE (reference sequence). Trimming shortened V by 5 bases and J by 0 bases, and 15 bases separated the two germline ends. The CDR3 totals 16 residues. The DNA of the CDR3 is TGTGCCAGCAGTAAAGCCAGGAAAAACTCCTACAATGAGCAGTTCTTC. This translates into CASSKARKNSYNEQFF.

The chain carries TRBV6-2 or TRBV6-3 and TRBJ2-7; D unresolved. Germline V gene sequence: CDR1 MNHEY, CDR2 SVGEGT. The germline V and J ends were trimmed by 4 bases and 0 bases, with 7 bases remaining between them. CDR3 length: 13 residues. The CDR3 protein is CASSSALSYEQYF. The CDR3 coding sequence is TGTGCCAGCAGTTCAGCGCTCTCCTACGAGCAGTACTTC.

The rearrangement joins TRBV7-2 to TRBJ1-5; the match to TRBD1 covers 8 bases. CDR3 length: 15 amino acids. J gave up 6 bases and V 5 bases, and 9 bases lay outside the gene matches. Germline V gene data show CDR1 as SGHTA and CDR2 as FQGNSA. CDR3 DNA sequence: TGTGCCAGCAGCCCCAGAATACAGGGGGGTCAGCCCCAGCATTTT. Protein sequence: CASSPRIQGGQPQHF.

The V gene is TRBV15, the J gene TRBJ1-1; no clear D gene. CDR1 LNHNV and CDR2 YYDKDF come from the germline V gene (reference sequence). The length of the CDR3 is 16 residues. The V end was cut by 0 bases, the J end by 3 bases, with 14 bases between. CDR3 in DNA: TGTGCCACCAGCAGAGATCCAGACATCGTGTACACTGAAGCTTTCTTT. Its translation is CATSRDPDIVYTEAFF. Together with reference TRBV15 and TRBJ1-1, the CDR3 gives the full variable domain: DAMVIQNPRYQVTQFGKPVTLSCSQTLNHNVMYWYQQKSSQAPKLLFHYYDKDFNNEADTPDNFQSRRPNTSFCFLDIRSPGLGDTAMYLCATSRDPDIVYTEAFFGQGTRLTVV.

This chain joins TRBV11-2 and TRBJ2-7, with D maybe TRBD2 (6 bases). Trimming removed 6 bases at V and 6 bases at J, with 21 bases between. CDR1 SGHAT and CDR2 FQNNGV come from the germline V gene. There are 15 residues in the CDR3. Written as DNA, the CDR3 is TGTGCCAGCAGTTTCTCCGGGACTCGGCCTATCGAGCAGTACTTC. It yields the protein CASSFSGTRPIEQYF.

The J gene is TRBJ1-6, the V gene TRBV18; TRBD1 matches 7 bases. Unmatched junction bases numbered 5, after V lost 6 bases and J lost 6 bases. From germline, CDR1 is KGHSH and CDR2 LQKENI. The CDR3 totals 14 residues. The CDR3: CASSPGQRNSPLHF. In DNA, the CDR3 is TGTGCCAGCTCGCCGGGACAGCGTAATTCACCCCTCCACTTT.

The V call is TRBV28, the J call TRBJ1-1; TRBD1 might be the D (6 bases). Germline assignment: CDR1 MDHEN and CDR2 SYDVKM. CDR3 size: 17 residues. V dropped 2 bases and J dropped 0 bases, with 16 bases sitting between them. CDR3 sequence: CASSLRDNLRMNTEAFF. DNA for the CDR3: TGTGCCAGCAGTTTACGGGACAACTTACGCATGAACACTGAAGCTTTCTTT. Together with reference TRBV28 and TRBJ1-1, the CDR3 gives the full variable domain: DVKVTQSSRYLVKRTGEKVFLECVQDMDHENMFWYRQDPGLGLRLIYFSYDVKMKEKGDIPEGYSVSREKKERFSLILESASTNQTSMYLCASSLRDNLRMNTEAFFGQGTRLTVV.

This sequence joins TRBV6-2 or TRBV6-3 and TRBJ2-3; no definite D call. The CDR3 extends over 14 amino acids. V was cut by 0 bases and J by 2 bases, with 6 bases left in between. Germline V gene data show CDR1 as MNHEY and CDR2 as SVGEGT. CDR3 sequence: CASSYSESTDTQYF. CDR3 DNA: TGTGCCAGCAGTTACTCCGAATCCACAGATACGCAGTATTTT.

V usage is TRBV5-6 and J usage is TRBJ1-5, with D tentatively TRBD1 (6 bases). Germline CDR1 is SGHDT and CDR2 is YYEEEE. There are 16 residues in the CDR3. With 2 bases removed from V and 5 bases from J, the gap between germline ends came to 17 bases. CDR3 region: CASSFMDSRGDQPQHF. In nucleotides, the CDR3 is TGTGCCAGCAGCTTCATGGACAGCCGGGGGGATCAGCCCCAGCATTTT.

This chain joins TRBV4-3 and TRBJ2-7, with 14 bases lining up with TRBD2. Germline V gene data show CDR1 as LGHNA and CDR2 as YSLEER. V trimming: 4 bases; J trimming: 12 bases; junction bases outside the gene matches: 5. This CDR3 is built from 13 residues. CDR3 in amino acids: CASSLGLAGVLYF. CDR3 coding DNA: TGCGCCAGCAGCCTGGGACTAGCGGGAGTGTTGTACTTC.

V is TRBV27 and J is TRBJ2-1; 13 bases are a match to TRBD2. CDR1 is MNHEY and CDR2 is SMNVEV in the germline V gene (reference sequence). The CDR3 length is 16 residues. V was pared by 2 bases and J by 4 bases, with 2 bases of the junction left unmatched. The CDR3 region is CASSLTSGRGYNEQFF. CDR3 DNA sequence: TGTGCCAGCAGTTTAACTAGCGGGAGGGGTTACAATGAGCAGTTCTTC.

The rearrangement joins TRBV27 to TRBJ1-1; unclear D gene. This CDR3 is built from 13 residues. Germline CDR1 is MNHEY and CDR2 is SMNVEV (reference sequence). Trimming stripped 4 bases from V and 4 bases from J, with 10 bases between. The CDR3 DNA follows: TGTGCCAGCAGTTATCGACGAACCACTGAAGCTTTCTTT. It codes for CASSYRRTTEAFF.

This rearrangement joins TRBV19 to TRBJ2-1; TRBD1 matches at 11 bases. The J segment lost 5 bases and the V segment lost 8 bases, leaving 8 bases of the junction unmatched. There are 15 residues in the CDR3. CDR1 LNHDA and CDR2 SQIVND come from the germline V gene (reference sequence). CDR3 residues: CASGFGTGGDNEQFF. DNA of the CDR3: TGTGCCAGTGGGTTTGGGACAGGGGGGGACAATGAGCAGTTCTTC.

The CDR3 coding sequence is TGTGCCAGCAGCCCCCGGACAGCCAACACTGAAGCTTTCTTT. This gives the protein CASSPRTANTEAFF. The rearrangement uses TRBV9 and TRBJ1-1, with D perhaps TRBD1 (6 bases). Germline CDR1 and CDR2: SGDLS and YYNGEE. V lost 4 bases, J lost 2 bases, and 12 bases lay in between. CDR3 size: 14 residues.